There are a few counts of the clone carrying this TCR beta chain. Its antigen is undetermined. One entry per CDR3 protein, called by TCRdb with MiXCR from the reads. The data show about 570,000 distinct CDR3 sequences, with 35% to 50% seen just once and 48% held by the top ten. The germline V and J ends were trimmed by 1 base and 5 bases, with 12 bases remaining between them. The CDR3 totals 15 residues. Germline loops: CDR1 SGHTA, CDR2 FQGNSA. This entry belongs to a study of T cell repertoires in cytomegalovirus infection. Study overall: In the study, CMV epitopes included recently identified HLA-C-restricted and well-studied HLA-B-restricted ones. From public TCR beta signatures came an indication of both CMV infection and matching HLA type.

This TCR came from a human donor in good health (CMV status not recorded). Some clones in this sample may be carry-over from other donors' samples. The chain has TRBV7-2 and TRBJ1-5, with D maybe TRBD1 (5 bases). Source: cultured PBMCs, taken from culture after CMV antigen stimulation. The DNA for the CDR3 is TGTGCCAGCAGCTTAGGTCGTCAGGGACATCAGCCCCAGCATTTT. Translation: CASSLGRQGHQPQHF.